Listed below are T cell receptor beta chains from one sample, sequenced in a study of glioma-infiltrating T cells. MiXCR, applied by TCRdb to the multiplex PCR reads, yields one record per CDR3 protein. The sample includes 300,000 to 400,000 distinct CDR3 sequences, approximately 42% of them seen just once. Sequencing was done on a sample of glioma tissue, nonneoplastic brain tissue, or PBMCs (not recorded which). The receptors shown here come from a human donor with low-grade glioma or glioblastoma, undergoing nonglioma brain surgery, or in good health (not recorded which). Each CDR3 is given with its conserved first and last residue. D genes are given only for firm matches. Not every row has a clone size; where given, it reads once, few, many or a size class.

cdr3_aa: CSELRTTTNGKLFF
cdr3_nt: TGCAGTGAACTCCGGACTACAACTAATGGAAAACTGTTTTTT
clone_size: once
cdr3_length: 14
d_call: -
j_call: TRBJ1-4
v_call: TRBV20-1

cdr3_aa: CASSTYLQRLRTGELFF
cdr3_nt: TGTGCCAGCAGTACATACCTCCAACGGCTCAGGACCGGGGAGCTGTTTTTT
clone_size: -
cdr3_length: 17
d_call: -
j_call: TRBJ2-2
v_call: TRBV27

cdr3_aa: CASSQTLGGTGGSYEQYF
cdr3_nt: TGCGCCAGCAGCCAAACCCTCGGCGGGACAGGGGGCTCCTACGAGCAGTACTTC
clone_size: -
cdr3_length: 18
d_call: TRBD1
j_call: TRBJ2-7
v_call: TRBV4-1

cdr3_aa: CASTLGAITDTQYF
cdr3_nt: TGTGCCAGCACCCTAGGGGCGATCACAGATACGCAGTATTTT
clone_size: few
cdr3_length: 14
d_call: -
j_call: TRBJ2-3
v_call: TRBV6-2/TRBV6-3

cdr3_aa: CASSSLGGPHPYEQYF
cdr3_nt: TGTGCCAGCAGTTCGTTGGGCGGGCCCCATCCCTACGAGCAGTACTTC
clone_size: few
cdr3_length: 16
d_call: -
j_call: TRBJ2-7
v_call: TRBV12-3/TRBV12-4

cdr3_aa: CASTGLDKETQYF
cdr3_nt: TGTGCCTCAACAGGCTTGGATAAAGAGACCCAGTACTTC
clone_size: few
cdr3_length: 13
d_call: -
j_call: TRBJ2-5
v_call: TRBV10-3

cdr3_aa: CASRRERTTEAFF
cdr3_nt: TGTGCCAGCAGACGGGAGCGTACCACTGAAGCTTTCTTT
clone_size: -
cdr3_length: 13
d_call: -
j_call: TRBJ1-1
v_call: TRBV7-3

cdr3_aa: CASSVSYEQYF
cdr3_nt: TGTGCCAGCAGTGTTTCATACGAGCAGTACTTC
clone_size: many
cdr3_length: 11
d_call: -
j_call: TRBJ2-7
v_call: TRBV6-1

cdr3_aa: CASSRWSGGVNEQFF
cdr3_nt: TGTGCCAGCTCTCGCTGGAGCGGGGGTGTCAATGAGCAGTTCTTC
clone_size: once
cdr3_length: 15
d_call: TRBD2
j_call: TRBJ2-1
v_call: TRBV28

cdr3_aa: CASSQDGTGGMYGYTF
cdr3_nt: TGCGCCAGCAGCCAAGACGGGACAGGGGGAATGTATGGCTACACCTTC
clone_size: -
cdr3_length: 16
d_call: TRBD1
j_call: TRBJ1-2
v_call: TRBV4-1

cdr3_aa: CASSASSGGNNEQFF
cdr3_nt: TGTGCCAGCAGTGCCTCTAGCGGGGGAAACAATGAGCAGTTCTTC
clone_size: once
cdr3_length: 15
d_call: TRBD2
j_call: TRBJ2-1
v_call: TRBV7-9

cdr3_aa: CASRDYLNEQFF
cdr3_nt: TGTGCCAGTAGAGACTATTTAAATGAGCAGTTCTTC
clone_size: many
cdr3_length: 12
d_call: -
j_call: TRBJ2-1
v_call: TRBV19

cdr3_aa: CASSSNRDAGANVLTF
cdr3_nt: TGTGCCAGCAGTTCCAACAGGGACGCTGGGGCCAACGTCCTGACTTTC
clone_size: many
cdr3_length: 16
d_call: -
j_call: TRBJ2-6
v_call: TRBV27

cdr3_aa: CASSRDEGGGTDTQYF
cdr3_nt: TGTGCCAGCAGCCGGGATGAGGGGGGTGGTACAGATACGCAGTATTTT
clone_size: -
cdr3_length: 16
d_call: -
j_call: TRBJ2-3
v_call: TRBV6-1

cdr3_aa: CARRTEYAYNEQFF
cdr3_nt: TGTGCCAGGAGAACGGAGTACGCCTACAATGAGCAGTTCTTC
clone_size: -
cdr3_length: 14
d_call: -
j_call: TRBJ2-1
v_call: TRBV2

cdr3_aa: CASSFPMGSGYTF
cdr3_nt: TGTGCCAGCAGTTTTCCAATGGGGAGTGGCTACACCTTC
clone_size: -
cdr3_length: 13
d_call: -
j_call: TRBJ1-2
v_call: TRBV12-3/TRBV12-4